What follows are 21 T cell receptor beta chains derived from one specimen sequenced in a study of blood T cell repertoires in COVID-19. Generated by immunoSEQ multiplex PCR, the TCRdb table keeps only in-frame clones and is missing some. The table records about 200,000 clones, just over 85% of them present only once. The material sequenced was peripheral blood. The receptors were gathered from a man between 50 and 59 years old with acute or convalescent COVID-19.

Points on this clone: Compared with germline, one end of the junction differs, possibly owing to a read error. The CDR3 region is CASSLTGGNQPQHF. The CDR3 nucleotides are TGTGCCAGCAGCCTCACAGGGGGCAACCAGCCCCAGCATTTT. The chain combines TRBV3-1 (or the pseudogene TRBV3-2) with TRBJ1-5; 9 bases fit TRBD1. CDR3 length: 14 residues. Germline V gene sequence: CDR1 LGHDT, CDR2 YNNKEL (reference sequence).

The CDR3 sequence is CASSPEGEETQYF. The CDR3 nucleotides are TGTGCCAGCTCACCCGAGGGTGAAGAGACCCAGTACTTC. The chain is built from TRBV18 and TRBJ2-5; weak D call: TRBD2 (5 bases). This CDR3 comprises 13 residues. Trimming removed 3 bases at V and 3 bases at J, with 8 bases between. The germline CDR1 and CDR2 sequences are KGHSH and LQKENI.

The chain uses TRBV5-6 and TRBJ2-5; D is unresolved. CDR3 length equals 16 residues. The V end was cut by 1 base, the J end by 6 bases, with 19 bases between. Germline CDR1 and CDR2: SGHDT and YYEEEE. CDR3 loop: CASSLPSGGLAKTQYF. CDR3 DNA: TGTGCCAGCAGCTTGCCCTCGGGTGGTCTCGCAAAGACCCAGTACTTC.

The chain combines TRBV7-9 with TRBJ2-5; maybe TRBD1 (5 bases). This CDR3 contains 14 residues. Trimming took 4 bases from V and 1 from J, leaving 10 bases between them. CDR1 is SEHNR and CDR2 is FQNEAQ in the germline V gene (reference sequence). CDR3 nucleotide sequence: TGTGCCAGCAGCTACGGACAAGGCCAAGAGACCCAGTACTTC. Its protein is CASSYGQGQETQYF.

The J gene is TRBJ1-1, the V gene TRBV2, with 10 nucleotides matching TRBD1. The CDR3 runs 14 residues. V dropped 7 bases and J dropped 4; count of bases not matched to a gene: 6. CDR1 and CDR2 (germline): SNHLY, FYNNEI. The CDR3: CASTSGQGGTEAFF. The CDR3 DNA is TGTGCCAGCACCTCCGGACAGGGGGGCACTGAAGCTTTCTTT. Full variable domain (remainder filled in from reference TRBV2 and TRBJ1-1): EPEVTQTPSHQVTQMGQEVILRCVPISNHLYFYWYRQILGQKVEFLVSFYNNEISEKSEIFDDQFSVERPDGSNFTLKIRSTKLEDSAMYFCASTSGQGGTEAFFGQGTRLTVV.

This clone appeared a single time. V is TRBV12-5 and J is TRBJ1-1, with D possibly being TRBD1 (5 bases). CDR3 size: 15 residues. CDR1 is LGHNT, CDR2 FRNRAP, per germline. The germline V and J ends were trimmed by 1 base and 1 base, with 10 bases remaining between them. The CDR3 region is CASGLAGVPNTEAFF. CDR3 nucleotides: TGTGCTAGTGGTTTGGCGGGGGTCCCGAACACTGAAGCTTTCTTT. Full variable domain (missing parts from reference TRBV12-5 and TRBJ1-1): DARVTQTPRHKVTEMGQEVTMRCQPILGHNTVFWYRQTMMQGLELLAYFRNRAPLDDSGMPKDRFSAEMPDATLATLKIQPSEPRDSAVYFCASGLAGVPNTEAFFGQGTRLTVV.

The chain recombines TRBV5-4 with TRBJ1-6, with TRBD1 identical over 9 bases. J was trimmed by 7 bases and V by 4 bases; bases with no gene match: 3. Germline V gives CDR1 SGHNT, CDR2 YYREEE (reference sequence). The CDR3 runs 14 residues. CDR3 protein: CASSQDRGNSPLHF. In nucleotides, the CDR3 is TGTGCCAGCAGCCAGGACAGGGGAAATTCACCCCTCCACTTT.

V usage is TRBV5-8 and J usage is TRBJ2-1; perhaps TRBD1 as D (6 bases). Per the germline V gene, CDR1 is SGHTS and CDR2 is YDEGEE. Trimming pared 4 bases from V and 4 bases from J, leaving 15 bases between. CDR3 length: 15 residues. CDR3 sequence reads: CASSLQGTGYNEQFF. CDR3 nucleotides: TGTGCCAGCAGCCTCCAGGGGACGGGGTACAATGAGCAGTTCTTC.

The sample holds a few counts of this clone. The V call is TRBV18, the J call TRBJ2-3; the D gene is possibly TRBD1 (5 bases). The CDR3 sequence is 14 residues long. Germline CDR1 is KGHSH and CDR2 is LQKENI. Trimming stripped 1 base from V and 5 bases from J, with 10 bases between. CDR3 region: CASSPRIREDTQYF. For the CDR3, the DNA is TGTGCCAGCTCACCACGGATCAGGGAAGATACGCAGTATTTT.

The chain links TRBV7-8 to TRBJ1-1; no reliable D call. Trimming cost V 5 bases and J 0 bases, with 10 bases left between them. Germline V gene lookup returns CDR1 SGHVS and CDR2 FQNEAQ. The CDR3 loop spans 14 amino acids. The CDR3 region is CASSLTGLNTEAFF. The CDR3 DNA reads as TGTGCCAGCAGCCTGACGGGATTGAACACTGAAGCTTTCTTT.

The chain joins TRBV18 to TRBJ2-1, with TRBD1 matching over 8 bases. In germline, CDR1 is KGHSH, CDR2 LQKENI. Trimming removed 6 bases from V and 1 base from J; junction bases left unmatched: 8. The CDR3 has 16 amino acids. CDR3 sequence reads: CASSSDRDTSYNEQFF. As DNA, the CDR3 is TGTGCCAGCTCCTCGGACAGGGACACGTCCTACAATGAGCAGTTCTTC.

This clone was observed a single time. The rearrangement joins TRBV2 to TRBJ1-1; TRBD1 is a possible D gene (6 bases). The CDR3 is 13 residues long. The V end lost 10 bases, the J end lost 1 base, and 13 bases lay between the germline ends. Looked up from germline, CDR1 is SNHLY and CDR2 is FYNNEI. CDR3 in amino acids: CANLGQKNTEAFF. CDR3 coding DNA: TGTGCCAACCTCGGACAGAAGAACACTGAAGCTTTCTTT. The variable domain in full, completed from reference TRBV2 and TRBJ1-1, reads EPEVTQTPSHQVTQMGQEVILRCVPISNHLYFYWYRQILGQKVEFLVSFYNNEISEKSEIFDDQFSVERPDGSNFTLKIRSTKLEDSAMYFCANLGQKNTEAFFGQGTRLTVV.

CDR3 in amino acids: CASSLDRLGWSGYTF. In DNA, the CDR3 is TGTGCCAGCAGCTTAGATCGTCTTGGCTGGAGTGGCTACACCTTC. The chain employs TRBV11-2 and TRBJ1-2; D unresolved. Trimming stripped 0 bases from V and 7 bases from J, with 15 bases between. Germline V gives CDR1 SGHAT, CDR2 FQNNGV. CDR3 length: 15 amino acids.

This chain links TRBV6-6 with TRBJ2-3, with TRBD2 matching 11 bases. Looked up from germline, CDR1 is MNHNY and CDR2 is SVGAGI (reference sequence). Trimming at V came to 2 bases and at J to 7 bases, leaving 5 bases not matched to a gene. The CDR3 is 15 residues long. Written as DNA, the CDR3 is TGTGCCAGCAGTTACGCTAGCGGGGGGAGTTATACGCAGTATTTT. This encodes CASSYASGGSYTQYF.

In its sample, this clone was seen once. The chain carries TRBV6-6 and TRBJ1-1, with 7 positions matching TRBD1. Trimming took 7 bases from V and 7 from J; bases not matched to a gene: 9. There are 13 residues in the CDR3. CDR1 is MNHNY and CDR2 is SVGAGI in the germline V gene (reference sequence). This chain's CDR3 is CASTEGGGIEAFF. The CDR3 bases are TGTGCCAGCACCGAAGGAGGGGGCATTGAAGCTTTCTTT.

J is TRBJ1-1 and V is TRBV10-3; possibly TRBD1 for D (5 bases). CDR3 length: 13 residues. Germline V gives CDR1 ENHRY, CDR2 SYGVKD. Trimming took off 9 bases at V and 1 base at J, with 12 bases between the two ends. CDR3 DNA sequence: TGTGCCATTGCGGGACTCCAGAACACTGAAGCTTTCTTT. Protein product: CAIAGLQNTEAFF.

The V gene is TRBV7-3, the J gene TRBJ2-3; 9 bases are shared with TRBD1. V shed 3 bases and J 4 bases; nucleotides not matched to a gene: 17. The CDR3 covers 19 residues. Germline assignment: CDR1 SGHTA and CDR2 FQGTGA. CDR3 loop: CASSFPEGRQGEEADTQYF. CDR3 nucleotide sequence: TGTGCCAGCAGCTTCCCCGAGGGTCGACAGGGGGAGGAAGCAGATACGCAGTATTTT.

This chain links TRBV5-6 with TRBJ1-1; D call uncertain. V was pared by 3 bases and J by 1 base, with 7 bases between. The CDR3 consists of 13 residues. Germline V gene data show CDR1 as SGHDT and CDR2 as YYEEEE. The CDR3 bases are TGTGCCAGCAGCTCCCTAGGGAACACTGAAGCTTTCTTT. Translating it yields CASSSLGNTEAFF. Supplemented by reference TRBV5-6 and TRBJ1-1, the full variable domain reads DAGVTQSPTHLIKTRGQQVTLRCSPKSGHDTVSWYQQALGQGPQFIFQYYEEEERQRGNFPDRFSGHQFPNYSSELNVNALLLGDSALYLCASSSLGNTEAFFGQGTRLTVV.

This sequence joins TRBV11-2 and TRBJ2-3; D is undetermined. CDR1 and CDR2 (germline): SGHAT, FQNNGV. Between the trimmed V and J ends, which lost 3 bases and 1 base, there was a span of 8 bases. The CDR3 consists of 14 residues. CDR3 DNA: TGTGCCAGCAGCTTCACAGATCGCACAGATACGCAGTATTTT. Amino acid sequence: CASSFTDRTDTQYF.

This chain connects TRBV6-5 to TRBJ1-6; no definite D call. The germline gives CDR1 MNHEY, CDR2 SVGAGI. The V end was cut by 8 bases, the J end by 6 bases, with 11 bases between. There are 13 residues in the CDR3. The CDR3 protein is CASDDTSNSPLHF. CDR3 bases: TGTGCCAGCGACGACACTTCTAATTCACCCCTCCACTTT.

The chain has TRBV6-2 or TRBV6-3 and TRBJ1-5; perhaps TRBD1 as D (5 bases). This CDR3 region has 14 residues. The V end was cut by 2 bases, the J end by 0 bases, with 5 bases between. Looked up from germline, CDR1 is MNHEY and CDR2 is SVGEGT. This CDR3 is CASSYTGSNQPQHF. For the CDR3, the DNA is TGTGCCAGCAGTTACACAGGTAGCAATCAGCCCCAGCATTTT.